This entry concerns a single TCR beta chain. This sample was included in a study of PD-L1 blockade in urothelial cancer. TCR analog templates of synthetic origin were spiked into each PCR. Assay used: immunoSEQ multiplex PCR; TCRdb lists only in-frame clones, some missing. The table shows some 100,000 clones, with roughly nine tenths occurring only once. The length of the CDR3 is 13 residues. Trimming took 4 bases from V and 4 from J, leaving 8 bases between them. CDR1 is SGHAT, CDR2 FQNNGV, per germline. The sample here was PBMCs, taken around atezolizumab (anti-PD-L1) treatment. This TCR came from a woman over 75 with urothelial cancer. This sequence joins TRBV11-2 and TRBJ1-5, with D perhaps TRBD1 (5 bases). CDR3 residues: CASSSQGNQPQHF. In DNA, the CDR3 is TGTGCCAGCAGCTCCCAGGGTAATCAGCCCCAGCATTTT.